A single sample gave rise to the 30 T cell receptor beta chains below, sequenced in a study of blood T cell repertoires in COVID-19 (dated by TCRdb to 2019 to 2021). The library was prepared using the immunoSEQ multiplex PCR assay. Not all clones reach the TCRdb copy of this immuneACCESS table, which keeps in-frame sequences only. Checked studies attribute under half of the gap to unresolved V genes and leave the rest unexplained. For this sample the table gives a few hundred thousand clones, of which 82% were detected only once. Of the sample, 2.5% to 3.5% falls within the top ten clones. Sequences were obtained from peripheral blood. These receptors were obtained from a woman between 18 and 30 years old with acute or convalescent COVID-19.

The CDR3 here is CASSLLPTGGNLIGNQPQHF. The CDR3 DNA reads as TGTGCCAGCAGTCTACTACCGACAGGGGGTAATCTAATAGGCAATCAGCCCCAGCATTTT. V usage is TRBV6-6 and J usage is TRBJ1-5; 9 bases are shared with TRBD1. Germline V CDR1 and CDR2: MNHNY, SVGAGI (reference sequence). The CDR3 covers 20 residues. V shed 5 bases, J shed 2 bases, and the junction held 19 bases outside the gene matches.

The rearrangement uses TRBV2 and TRBJ1-5; 7 bases match TRBD1. The CDR3 length is 15 residues. Trimming took 1 base from V and 0 from J; bases not matched to a gene: 0. In germline, CDR1 is SNHLY, CDR2 FYNNEI. CDR3 sequence: CASSEGTGSNQPQHF. DNA of the CDR3: TGTGCCAGCAGTGAAGGGACAGGTAGCAATCAGCCCCAGCATTTT. Variable domain in full (rest from reference TRBV2 and TRBJ1-5): EPEVTQTPSHQVTQMGQEVILRCVPISNHLYFYWYRQILGQKVEFLVSFYNNEISEKSEIFDDQFSVERPDGSNFTLKIRSTKLEDSAMYFCASSEGTGSNQPQHFGDGTRLSIL.

This chain joins TRBV28 and TRBJ1-4; possible D gene TRBD1, 5 bases. Trimming stripped 10 bases from V and 3 bases from J, with 15 bases between. The CDR3 is made up of 14 amino acids. The germline CDR1 and CDR2 sequences are MDHEN and SYDVKM. The CDR3 spells CATTYRGSNEKLFF. Written as DNA, the CDR3 is TGTGCCACGACCTACCGGGGGTCTAATGAAAAACTGTTTTTT.

V usage is TRBV28 and J usage is TRBJ1-5; the D is unclear. The CDR3 spans 16 residues. Trimming removed 5 bases from V and 5 bases from J, with 19 bases in between. Germline-derived CDR1 and CDR2 are MDHEN and SYDVKM. In nucleotides, the CDR3 is TGTGCCAGCAGTCCTCCGGACTTTGGAGTCGATCAGCCCCAGCATTTT. Residues: CASSPPDFGVDQPQHF. The complete variable domain, with remaining parts taken from reference TRBV28 and TRBJ1-5, reads DVKVTQSSRYLVKRTGEKVFLECVQDMDHENMFWYRQDPGLGLRLIYFSYDVKMKEKGDIPEGYSVSREKKERFSLILESASTNQTSMYLCASSPPDFGVDQPQHFGDGTRLSIL.

The chain employs TRBV27 and TRBJ2-2, with D possibly matching TRBD1 (5 bases). V lost 0 bases to trimming and J lost 3 bases, with 17 bases between them. The germline V gene has CDR1 MNHEY and CDR2 SMNVEV (reference sequence). The CDR3 runs 18 residues. CDR3 region: CASSLSIGQITDTGELFF. CDR3 DNA: TGTGCCAGCAGTTTATCGATCGGACAAATTACAGACACCGGGGAGCTGTTTTTT.

This clone came up a few times. The chain has TRBV4-1 and TRBJ2-1; tentatively, D is TRBD1 (6 bases). This CDR3 comprises 16 residues. V lost 1 base and J 0 bases, leaving 10 bases between the germline ends. CDR1 MGHRA and CDR2 YSYEKL come from the germline V gene. CDR3 DNA: TGCGCCAGCAGCCAAGCGGGACATAACTCCTACAATGAGCAGTTCTTC. This translates into CASSQAGHNSYNEQFF.

The chain links TRBV28 to TRBJ1-2; 7 bases match TRBD1. The germline CDR1 and CDR2 sequences are MDHEN and SYDVKM. The length of the CDR3 is 14 residues. Trimming at V came to 6 bases and at J to 4 bases, leaving 8 bases not matched to a gene. CDR3 region: CASREGQHVYGYTF. DNA for the CDR3: TGTGCCAGCAGGGAGGGACAGCACGTCTATGGCTACACCTTC.

The chain couples TRBV19 to TRBJ1-1; D is perhaps TRBD1 (6 bases). Germline V gives CDR1 LNHDA, CDR2 SQIVND (reference sequence). The CDR3 loop spans 13 amino acids. V shed 5 bases and J shed 2 bases, with 9 bases lying between them. The CDR3 region is CASSGRGNTEAFF. CDR3 nucleotide sequence: TGTGCCAGTAGTGGCAGGGGAAACACTGAAGCTTTCTTT.

The chain employs TRBV14 and TRBJ1-3; D not resolved. Trimming left V 4 bases short and J 0 bases short, with 10 bases between. The CDR3 has 15 amino acids. The germline gives CDR1 SGHDN, CDR2 FVKESK. The CDR3 nucleotides read TGTGCCAGCAGCCCCCGCAGTCCCTCTGGAAACACCATATATTTT. Its protein is CASSPRSPSGNTIYF.

This rearrangement joins TRBV11-3 to TRBJ2-1; TRBD2 agrees at 7 bases. V trimming: 3 bases; J trimming: 10 bases; junction bases outside the gene matches: 6. In germline, CDR1 is SGHNT, CDR2 YENEEA. This CDR3 comprises 13 residues. CDR3 nucleotides: TGTGCCAGCAGCTTTTCCCCGACTAGCGAGCAGTTCTTC. Translating it yields CASSFSPTSEQFF.

The chain joins TRBV5-6 to TRBJ2-5; TRBD2 matches at 10 bases. CDR1 is SGHDT, CDR2 YYEEEE, per germline. This CDR3 has 18 residues. J lost 5 bases, V lost 0 bases, and 13 bases had no gene match. The DNA of the CDR3 is TGTGCCAGCAGCTTGGGGGGAGTGGCTAGCGGGAGCTTGGAGACCCAGTACTTC. As protein: CASSLGGVASGSLETQYF.

This sequence joins TRBV3-1 (or the pseudogene TRBV3-2) and TRBJ2-3; D is undetermined. Germline V CDR1 and CDR2: LGHDT, YNNKEL (reference sequence). The CDR3 consists of 15 residues. V lost 3 bases to trimming and J lost 0 bases, with 10 bases between them. The CDR3 spells CASSHPAGSTDTQYF. The CDR3 DNA reads as TGTGCCAGCAGCCATCCGGCCGGGAGCACAGATACGCAGTATTTT.

The chain carries TRBV27 and TRBJ1-1; 9 bases match TRBD1. J was trimmed by 3 bases and V by 4 bases; bases with no gene match: 3. Germline values: CDR1 MNHEY, CDR2 SMNVEV (reference sequence). The CDR3 runs to 14 residues. The DNA for the CDR3 is TGTGCCAGCAGTTCGGGACAGGGCTACACTGAAGCTTTCTTT. It codes for CASSSGQGYTEAFF.

The chain employs TRBV2 and TRBJ2-7; D is uncertain. CDR3 length: 13 residues. V lost 5 bases to trimming and J lost 5 bases, with 13 bases between them. Germline-derived CDR1 and CDR2 are SNHLY and FYNNEI. The CDR3 loop is CASSPDPVDEQYF. Written as DNA, the CDR3 is TGTGCCAGCAGTCCAGATCCAGTGGACGAGCAGTACTTC.

The DNA of the CDR3 is TGTGCCAGCAGTGACCTGGGGGGGGGTAGGCCTGAAGCTTTCTTT. This codes for CASSDLGGGRPEAFF. This sequence joins TRBV25-1 and TRBJ1-1; possibly TRBD1 for D (5 bases). This CDR3 comprises 15 residues. V gave up 3 bases and J gave up 6 bases, with 17 bases separating them. The germline V gene has CDR1 MGHDK and CDR2 SYGVNS. Drawing the rest from reference TRBV25-1 and TRBJ1-1, the complete variable domain is EADIYQTPRYLVIGTGKKITLECSQTMGHDKMYWYQQDPGMELHLIHYSYGVNSTEKGDLSSESTVSRIRTEHFPLTLESARPSHTSQYLCASSDLGGGRPEAFFGQGTRLTVV.

The chain uses TRBV13 and TRBJ2-1; 10 bases agree with TRBD2. Germline lookup yields CDR1 PRHDT and CDR2 FYEKMQ (reference sequence). The ends lost 5 bases at V and 7 bases at J; junction bases unmatched: 14. The CDR3 covers 17 residues. CDR3: CASSRFGLAGVDNEQFF. CDR3 nucleotide sequence: TGTGCCAGCAGCCGCTTCGGGCTAGCGGGAGTAGATAATGAGCAGTTCTTC.

The rearrangement uses TRBV18 and TRBJ1-2, with D possibly TRBD1 on 5 matching bases. The CDR3 contains 13 residues. Trimming stripped 2 bases from V and 3 bases from J, with 7 bases between. Germline V gene data show CDR1 as KGHSH and CDR2 as LQKENI. The CDR3 DNA sequence: TGTGCCAGCTCACCAACAGGCTACTATGGCTACACCTTC. Protein product: CASSPTGYYGYTF.

This chain connects TRBV10-2 to TRBJ1-1; TRBD1 agrees at 9 bases. The V and J ends lost 11 bases and 3 bases, in that order; junction bases with no gene match: 7. The germline V gene encodes CDR1 WSHSY and CDR2 SAAADI. There are 13 residues in the CDR3. Written as DNA, the CDR3 is TGCGCCGACCGGGACAGGGCGGACACTGAAGCTTTCTTT. This sequence encodes CADRDRADTEAFF.

The genes are TRBV12-3 or TRBV12-4 and TRBJ1-1; 9 bases match TRBD1. The CDR3 loop spans 12 amino acids. With 1 base clipped from V and 10 bases from J, the junction kept 1 base outside the gene matches. In DNA, the CDR3 is TGTGCCAGCAGTTTAGGGGGACAGGGAGCTTTCTTT. Protein sequence: CASSLGGQGAFF.

V usage is TRBV13 and J usage is TRBJ1-2; D remains unclear. There are 13 residues in the CDR3. Per the germline V gene, CDR1 is PRHDT and CDR2 is FYEKMQ (reference sequence). V lost 3 bases to trimming and J lost 5 bases, with 10 bases between them. The DNA for the CDR3 is TGTGCCAGCAGCTTTCTCACGGGGTATGGCTACACCTTC. Translated, it gives CASSFLTGYGYTF.

V and J are TRBV2 and TRBJ1-1, with D perhaps TRBD1 (6 bases). The CDR3 loop spans 15 amino acids. V was pared by 6 bases and J by 0 bases, with 14 bases between. The germline gives CDR1 SNHLY, CDR2 FYNNEI. As DNA, the CDR3 is TGTGCCAGCAGCGAGGGGGACACCATGAACACTGAAGCTTTCTTT. As protein: CASSEGDTMNTEAFF.

CDR3 DNA sequence: TGCGCCAGCAGACCCGGGACAGCGCAACGGACTGAAGCTTTCTTT. Translation gives CASRPGTAQRTEAFF. V gene TRBV10-2 combines with J gene TRBJ1-1; 7 positions agree with TRBD1. J was trimmed by 5 bases and V by 6 bases; bases with no gene match: 12. Germline CDR1 is WSHSY and CDR2 is SAAADI. The CDR3 is 15 residues long.

This clone came up once. The V gene is TRBV7-3, the J gene TRBJ2-1; 7 bases map to TRBD1. Germline-derived CDR1 and CDR2 are SGHTA and FQGTGA. The ends lost 1 base at V and 6 bases at J; junction bases unmatched: 18. The CDR3 consists of 19 residues. The CDR3: CASSLIGGRDRAFINEQFF. Here the CDR3 DNA reads TGTGCCAGCAGCTTAATTGGGGGCCGCGACAGGGCCTTTATCAATGAGCAGTTCTTC.

This chain uses TRBV7-9 with TRBJ2-2, with D perhaps TRBD2 (6 bases). CDR1 and CDR2 from the germline V gene are SEHNR and FQNEAQ (reference sequence). CDR3 size: 15 residues. The V end lost 0 bases, the J end lost 5 bases, and 10 bases lay between the germline ends. The CDR3 coding sequence is TGTGCCAGCAGCTTAGCGGGAGGAAGGACCGGGGAGCTGTTTTTT. Its protein product is CASSLAGGRTGELFF.

V and J are TRBV16 and TRBJ1-5; 8 bases line up with TRBD1. This CDR3 has 16 residues. CDR1 is KGHSY, CDR2 FQNENV, per germline. The V and J ends lost 1 base and 4 bases, in that order; junction bases with no gene match: 6. CDR3 protein: CASSQFMQGANQPQHF. The CDR3 nucleotides read TGTGCCAGCAGCCAATTCATGCAGGGGGCGAATCAGCCCCAGCATTTT.

The table lists this clone with a few counts. The chain recombines TRBV28 with TRBJ1-3; possibly TRBD1 for D (6 bases). Germline values: CDR1 MDHEN, CDR2 SYDVKM. The CDR3 runs to 14 residues. V was pared by 6 bases and J by 0 bases, with 9 bases between. CDR3 in DNA: TGTGCCAGCAGGACGGACAGCTCTGGAAACACCATATATTTT. It translates to CASRTDSSGNTIYF.

This chain connects TRBV2 to TRBJ2-1, with D maybe TRBD1 (5 bases). This CDR3 is built from 13 residues. The germline V gene has CDR1 SNHLY and CDR2 FYNNEI. Trimming cost V 8 bases and J 2 bases, with 10 bases left between them. This CDR3 is CASGKDTYNEQFF. CDR3 DNA sequence: TGTGCCAGCGGGAAGGACACCTACAATGAGCAGTTCTTC.

In this sample, this clone turned up once. The CDR3 protein is CASSYSEYNEQFF. The CDR3 nucleotides are TGTGCCAGCAGTTACTCAGAGTACAATGAGCAGTTCTTC. The V gene is TRBV6-5, the J gene TRBJ2-1, with no clear D. From germline, CDR1 is MNHEY and CDR2 SVGAGI. CDR3 length equals 13 residues. V lost 0 bases, J lost 4 bases, and 4 bases lay in between.

The rearrangement uses TRBV7-8 and TRBJ2-7; 8 bases line up with TRBD2. Germline CDR1 is SGHVS and CDR2 is FQNEAQ. V shed 4 bases, J shed 2 bases, and the junction held 1 base outside the gene matches. The CDR3 is made up of 13 amino acids. CDR3 nucleotide sequence: TGTGCCAGCAGCTCGGGACTAGCCTACGAGCAGTACTTC. This sequence encodes CASSSGLAYEQYF.

The J gene is TRBJ2-7, the V gene TRBV6-2 or TRBV6-3, with 7 bases matching TRBD1. The V gene end was trimmed by 0 bases and the J gene end by 3 bases; junction bases not matched to a gene: 2. The CDR3 covers 14 residues. Germline V gene data show CDR1 as MNHEY and CDR2 as SVGEGT. This chain's CDR3 is CASSYSGTDYEQYF. The CDR3 DNA is TGTGCCAGCAGTTACTCTGGGACAGACTACGAGCAGTACTTC.